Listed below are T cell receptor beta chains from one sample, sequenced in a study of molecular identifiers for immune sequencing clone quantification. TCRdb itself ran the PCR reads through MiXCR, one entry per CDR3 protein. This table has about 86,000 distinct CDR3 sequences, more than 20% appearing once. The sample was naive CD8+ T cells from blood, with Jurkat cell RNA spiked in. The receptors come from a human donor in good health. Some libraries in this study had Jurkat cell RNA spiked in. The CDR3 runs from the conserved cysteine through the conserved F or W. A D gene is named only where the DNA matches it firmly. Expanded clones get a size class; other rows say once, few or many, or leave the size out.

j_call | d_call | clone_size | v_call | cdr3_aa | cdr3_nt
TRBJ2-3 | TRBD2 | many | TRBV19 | CASSTRTSGSTDTQYF | TGTGCCAGTAGTACTAGGACTAGCGGGTCCACAGATACGCAGTATTTT
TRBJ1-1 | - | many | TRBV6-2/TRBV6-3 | CASSHGRIRTDSMNTEAFF | TGTGCCAGCAGTCATGGAAGAATCCGGACAGATTCTATGAACACTGAAGCTTTCTTT
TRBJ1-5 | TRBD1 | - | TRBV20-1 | CSARTGGLGPQHF | TGCAGTGCCCGAACAGGGGGCTTAGGGCCCCAGCATTTT
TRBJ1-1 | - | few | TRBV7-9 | CASSLGVLPIDTEAFF | TGTGCCAGCAGCTTAGGGGTCCTACCGATTGACACTGAAGCTTTCTTT
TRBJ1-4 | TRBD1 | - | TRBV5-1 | CASRGQGEERLFF | TGCGCCAGCAGGGGACAGGGAGAGGAAAGACTGTTTTTT
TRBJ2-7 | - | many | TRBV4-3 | CASSQDRGRFNGEQYF | TGCGCCAGCAGCCAAGATAGGGGCAGGTTCAACGGCGAGCAGTACTTC
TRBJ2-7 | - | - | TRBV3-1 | CASCQDWTAEQYF | TGTGCCAGCTGCCAAGATTGGACCGCCGAGCAGTACTTC
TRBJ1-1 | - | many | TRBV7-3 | CASSLIGGSTEAFF | TGTGCCAGCAGCTTAATTGGGGGCAGCACTGAAGCTTTCTTT
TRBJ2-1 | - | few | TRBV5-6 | CASSYERANNEQFF | TGTGCCAGCAGTTACGAAAGGGCTAACAATGAGCAGTTCTTC
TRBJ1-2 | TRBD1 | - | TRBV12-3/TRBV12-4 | CASSSSGTAANYGYTF | TGTGCCAGCAGTTCTTCCGGGACAGCAGCTAACTATGGCTACACCTTC
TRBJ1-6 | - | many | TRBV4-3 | CASSQEPGTNNSPLHF | TGCGCCAGCAGCCAAGAGCCCGGGACAAATAATTCACCCCTCCACTTT
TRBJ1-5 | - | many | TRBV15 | CATSREIGRVFNQPQHF | TGTGCCACCAGCAGAGAAATCGGGCGCGTCTTCAATCAGCCCCAGCATTTT
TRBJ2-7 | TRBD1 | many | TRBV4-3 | CASSPGQGMYEQYF | TGCGCCAGCAGCCCGGGACAGGGTATGTACGAGCAGTACTTC
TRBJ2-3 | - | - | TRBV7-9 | CASSFSADTDTQYF | TGTGCCAGCAGCTTTAGCGCGGACACAGATACGCAGTATTTT
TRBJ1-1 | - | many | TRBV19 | CASTPGSEAFF | TGTGCCAGTACCCCAGGTAGTGAAGCTTTCTTT
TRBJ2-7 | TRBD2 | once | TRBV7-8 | CASSLVGGVSYEPSF | TGTGCCAGCAGCTTAGTTGGGGGGGTCTCCTACGAGCCGTCCTTC
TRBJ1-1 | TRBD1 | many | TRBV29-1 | CSVEDLRDSMNTEAFF | TGCAGCGTTGAAGATCTTCGGGACAGTATGAACACTGAAGCTTTCTTT
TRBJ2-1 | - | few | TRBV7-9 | CASSLGPDPHYNEQFF | TGTGCCAGCAGCTTGGGTCCCGATCCCCACTACAATGAGCAGTTCTTC
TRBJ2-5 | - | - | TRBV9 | CASSVSGGTDFQETQYF | TGTGCCAGCAGCGTATCAGGCGGGACAGACTTCCAAGAGACCCAGTACTTC
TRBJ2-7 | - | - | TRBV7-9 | CASSTGGHLSYEQYF | TGTGCCAGCAGTACTGGGGGCCACCTCTCCTACGAGCAGTACTTC
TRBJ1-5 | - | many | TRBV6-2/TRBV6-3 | CASSYGGSQPQHF | TGTGCCAGCAGTTACGGCGGCTCTCAGCCCCAGCATTTT
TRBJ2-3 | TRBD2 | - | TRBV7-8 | CASSLEWGLAGSDTQYF | TGTGCCAGCAGCTTAGAATGGGGACTAGCGGGGTCAGATACGCAGTATTTT
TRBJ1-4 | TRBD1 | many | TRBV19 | CASKTTFGGTGENEKLFF | TGTGCCAGTAAAACTACTTTCGGGGGGACAGGAGAAAATGAAAAACTGTTTTTT
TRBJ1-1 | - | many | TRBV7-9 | CASSSKTGVNTEAFF | TGTGCCAGCAGCTCAAAGACAGGAGTGAACACTGAAGCTTTCTTT
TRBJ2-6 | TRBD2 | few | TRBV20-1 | CSARGPSGSLSGANVLTF | TGCAGTGCTAGGGGGCCTAGCGGGTCCCTCTCTGGGGCCAACGTCCTGACTTTC
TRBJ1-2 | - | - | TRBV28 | CASSSGVSPSTALYGYTF | TGTGCCAGCAGTTCTGGTGTATCCCCTTCGACAGCGCTTTATGGCTACACCTTC
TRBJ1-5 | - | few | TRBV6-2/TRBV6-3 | CVSSYIGSNQPQHF | TGTGTCAGCAGTTACATTGGTAGCAATCAGCCCCAGCATTTT
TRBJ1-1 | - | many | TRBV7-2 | CASSLMAEAFF | TGTGCCAGCAGCTTAATGGCTGAAGCTTTCTTT
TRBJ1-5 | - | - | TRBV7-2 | CASSLDGSGIGNQPQHF | TGTGCCAGCAGCTTAGATGGGTCAGGAATTGGCAATCAGCCCCAGCATTTT
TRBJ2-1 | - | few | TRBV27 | CASSFAGNEQFF | TGTGCCAGCAGTTTCGCTGGGAATGAGCAGTTCTTC
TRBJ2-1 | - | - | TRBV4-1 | CASSQHRQGNEQIF | TGCGCCAGCAGCCAACATCGGCAGGGCAATGAGCAGATCTTC
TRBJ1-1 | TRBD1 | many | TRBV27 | CASRGTGVNTEAFF | TGTGCCAGCAGGGGGACAGGGGTGAACACTGAAGCTTTCTTT
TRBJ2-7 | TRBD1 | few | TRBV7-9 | CASSLGGGQGLYEQYF | TGTGCCAGCAGCCTAGGGGGGGGACAGGGGCTATACGAGCAGTACTTC
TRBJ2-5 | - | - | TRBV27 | CASTPLFGPHETQYF | TGTGCCAGCACTCCTCTTTTTGGACCGCACGAGACCCAGTACTTC
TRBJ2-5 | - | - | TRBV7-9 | CASLDWGRVDETQYF | TGTGCCTCACTCGATTGGGGCAGGGTGGATGAGACCCAGTACTTC
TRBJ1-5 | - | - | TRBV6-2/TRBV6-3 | CASRPLSGGINQPQHF | TGTGCCAGCAGACCACTTTCCGGGGGGATCAATCAGCCCCAGCATTTT
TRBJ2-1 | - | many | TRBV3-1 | CASSQEERDNEQFF | TGTGCCAGCAGCCAAGAGGAGAGAGACAATGAGCAGTTCTTC